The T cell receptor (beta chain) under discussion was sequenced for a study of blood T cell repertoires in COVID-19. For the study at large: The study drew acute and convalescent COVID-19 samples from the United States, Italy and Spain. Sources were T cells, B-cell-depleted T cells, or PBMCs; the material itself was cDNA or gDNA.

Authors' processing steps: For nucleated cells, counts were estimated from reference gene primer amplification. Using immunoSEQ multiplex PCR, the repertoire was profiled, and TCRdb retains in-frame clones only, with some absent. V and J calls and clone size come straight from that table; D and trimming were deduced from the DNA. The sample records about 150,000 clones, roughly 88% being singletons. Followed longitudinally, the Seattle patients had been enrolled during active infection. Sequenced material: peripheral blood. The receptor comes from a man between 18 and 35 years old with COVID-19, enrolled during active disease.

The CDR3 region has the DNA TGTGCCACCAGTGATTTGGACACCCACAATGAGCAGTTCTTC. This gives the protein CATSDLDTHNEQFF. The chain employs TRBV24-1 and TRBJ2-1, with D uncertain. The length of the CDR3 is 14 residues. The germline V gene encodes CDR1 KGHDR and CDR2 SFDVKD. V was pared by 0 bases and J by 5 bases, with 7 bases between.